What follows describes a single T cell receptor beta chain. This specimen belongs to a study of cytomegalovirus exposure and HLA in healthy donors. Trimming took 1 base from V and 7 from J, leaving 10 bases between them. There are 13 residues in the CDR3. Germline V gives CDR1 SEHNR, CDR2 FQNEAQ (reference sequence). The PCR made use of 60 Vbeta and 13 Jbeta primers. Per the original data handling: Counted up in a later analysis, unique TCR beta chains came to 60 million to 95 million, with about 9.9 million shared. Using immunoSEQ multiplex PCR, the repertoire was profiled, and TCRdb retains in-frame clones only, with some absent. V, J and clone size derive from that table, while D and trimming were established from the DNA sequence. Among approximately 220,000 clones listed, 60% to 80% were seen once.

Sample: PBMCs. The V call is TRBV7-9, the J call TRBJ1-2, with D unclear. This clonotype was obtained from a male donor in good health and CMV-seronegative. The CDR3 region has the DNA TGTGCCAGCAGCTTAGTAGAGGGTCCTGGCTACACCTTC. It yields the protein CASSLVEGPGYTF.